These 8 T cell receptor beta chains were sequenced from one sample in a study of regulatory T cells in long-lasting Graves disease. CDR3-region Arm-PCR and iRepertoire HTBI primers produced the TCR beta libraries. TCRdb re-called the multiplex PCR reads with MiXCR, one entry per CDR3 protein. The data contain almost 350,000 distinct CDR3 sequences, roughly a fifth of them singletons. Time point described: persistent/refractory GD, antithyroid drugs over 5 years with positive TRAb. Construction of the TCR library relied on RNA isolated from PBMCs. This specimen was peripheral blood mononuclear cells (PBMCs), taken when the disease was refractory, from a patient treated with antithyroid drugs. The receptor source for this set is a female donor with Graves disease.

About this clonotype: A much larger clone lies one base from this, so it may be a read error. The CDR3 loop reads CASSYMTGRGEQSF. The DNA of the CDR3 is TGTGCCAGCAGTTACATGACAGGGCGAGGGGAGCAGTCCTTC. The chain joins TRBV6-5 to TRBJ2-1, with 7 bases lining up with TRBD1. Looked up from germline, CDR1 is MNHEY and CDR2 is SVGAGI. The CDR3 length is 14 residues.

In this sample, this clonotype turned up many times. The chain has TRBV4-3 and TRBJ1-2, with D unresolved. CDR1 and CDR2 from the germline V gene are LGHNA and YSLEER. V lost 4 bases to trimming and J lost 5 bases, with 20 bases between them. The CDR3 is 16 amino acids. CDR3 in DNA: TGCGCCAGCAGCCCGGGCAGGAGCACCTTCGGGTATGGCTACACCTTC. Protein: CASSPGRSTFGYGYTF.

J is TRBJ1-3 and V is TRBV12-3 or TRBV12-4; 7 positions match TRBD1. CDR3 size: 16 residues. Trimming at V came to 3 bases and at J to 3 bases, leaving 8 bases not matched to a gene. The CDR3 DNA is TGTGCCAGCAGTTTGTTGAGACAGGGAAATGGAAACACCATATATTTT. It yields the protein CASSLLRQGNGNTIYF.

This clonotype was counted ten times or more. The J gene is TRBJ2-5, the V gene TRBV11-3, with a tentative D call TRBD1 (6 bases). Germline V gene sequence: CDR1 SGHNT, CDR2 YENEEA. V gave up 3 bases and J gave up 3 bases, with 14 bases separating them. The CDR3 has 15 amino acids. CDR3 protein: CASSLGRGKEETQYF. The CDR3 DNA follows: TGTGCCAGCAGCTTGGGCAGGGGTAAGGAAGAGACCCAGTACTTC.

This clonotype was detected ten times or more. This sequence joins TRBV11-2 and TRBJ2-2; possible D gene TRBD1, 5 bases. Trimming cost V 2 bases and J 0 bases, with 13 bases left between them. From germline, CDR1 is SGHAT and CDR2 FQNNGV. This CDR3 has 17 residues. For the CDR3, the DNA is TGTGCCAGCAGCTTATCAATAAGGACAACGAACACCGGGGAGCTGTTTTTT. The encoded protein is CASSLSIRTTNTGELFF.

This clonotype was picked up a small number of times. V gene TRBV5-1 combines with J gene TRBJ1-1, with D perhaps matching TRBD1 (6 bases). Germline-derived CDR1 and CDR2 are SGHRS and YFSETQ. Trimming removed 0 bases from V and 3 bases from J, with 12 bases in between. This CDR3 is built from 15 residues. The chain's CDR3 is CASSLAGAAYTEAFF. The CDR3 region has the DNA TGCGCCAGCAGCTTGGCGGGGGCTGCATACACTGAAGCTTTCTTT. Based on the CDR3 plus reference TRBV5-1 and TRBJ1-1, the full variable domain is KAGVTQTPRYLIKTRGQQVTLSCSPISGHRSVSWYQQTPGQGLQFLFEYFSETQRNKGNFPGRFSGRQFSNSRSEMNVSTLELGDSALYLCASSLAGAAYTEAFFGQGTRLTVV.

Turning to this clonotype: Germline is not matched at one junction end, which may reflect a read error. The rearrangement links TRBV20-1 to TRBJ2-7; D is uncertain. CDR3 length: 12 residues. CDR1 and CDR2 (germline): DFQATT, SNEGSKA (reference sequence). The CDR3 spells CSARDLSYERYF. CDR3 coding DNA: TGCAGTGCTAGAGATCTATCTTACGAGCGGTACTTC.

DNA for the CDR3: TGCAGCGCGGTGACAGGTCAAAACACCATATATTTT. Protein product: CSAVTGQNTIYF. The chain employs TRBV29-1 and TRBJ1-3; D is possibly TRBD1 (6 bases). V dropped 7 bases and J dropped 6 bases, with 13 bases sitting between them. This CDR3 has 12 residues. CDR1 is SQVTM and CDR2 is ANQGSEA in the germline V gene.